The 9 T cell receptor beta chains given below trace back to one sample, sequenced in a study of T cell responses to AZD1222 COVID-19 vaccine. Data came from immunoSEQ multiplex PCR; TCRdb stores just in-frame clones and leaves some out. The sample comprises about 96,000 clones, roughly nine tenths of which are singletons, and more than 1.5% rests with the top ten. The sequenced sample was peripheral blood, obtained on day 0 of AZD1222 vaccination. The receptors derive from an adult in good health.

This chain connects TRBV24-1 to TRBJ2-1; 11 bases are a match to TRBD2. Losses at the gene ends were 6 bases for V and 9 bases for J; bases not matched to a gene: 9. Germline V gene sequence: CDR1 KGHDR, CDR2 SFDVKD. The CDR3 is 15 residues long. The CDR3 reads CATSSLLAGVSEQFF. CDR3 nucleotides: TGTGCCACCAGTTCTCTACTAGCGGGGGTTAGTGAGCAGTTCTTC.

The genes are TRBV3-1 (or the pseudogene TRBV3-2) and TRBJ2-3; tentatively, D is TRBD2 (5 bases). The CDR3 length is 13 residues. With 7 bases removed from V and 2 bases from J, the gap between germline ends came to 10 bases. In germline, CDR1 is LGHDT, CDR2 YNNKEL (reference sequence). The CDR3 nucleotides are TGTGCCAGCAACGGGGTATACACAGATACGCAGTATTTT. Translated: CASNGVYTDTQYF.

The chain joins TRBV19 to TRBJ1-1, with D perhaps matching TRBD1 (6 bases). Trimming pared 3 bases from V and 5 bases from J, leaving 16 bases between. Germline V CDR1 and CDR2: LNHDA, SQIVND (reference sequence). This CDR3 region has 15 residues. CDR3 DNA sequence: TGTGCCAGTAGTATTTCCCACGGGGGCGGGACTGAAGCTTTCTTT. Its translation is CASSISHGGGTEAFF.

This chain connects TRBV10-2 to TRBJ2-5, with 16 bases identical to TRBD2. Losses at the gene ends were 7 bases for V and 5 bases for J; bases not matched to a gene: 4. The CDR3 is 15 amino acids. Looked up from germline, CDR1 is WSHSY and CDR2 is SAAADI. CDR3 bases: TGCGCCAGCACCGGGACTAGCGGGGGGGCGGAGACCCAGTACTTC. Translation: CASTGTSGGAETQYF.

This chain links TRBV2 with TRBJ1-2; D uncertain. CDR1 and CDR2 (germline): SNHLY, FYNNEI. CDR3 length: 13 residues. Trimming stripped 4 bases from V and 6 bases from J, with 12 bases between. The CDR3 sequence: CASSVGTENGYTF. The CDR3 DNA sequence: TGTGCCAGCAGTGTGGGCACTGAGAATGGCTACACCTTC.

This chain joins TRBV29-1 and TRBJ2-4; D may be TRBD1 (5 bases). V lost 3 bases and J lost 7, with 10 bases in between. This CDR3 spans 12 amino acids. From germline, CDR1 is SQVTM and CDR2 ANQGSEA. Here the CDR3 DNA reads TGCAGCGTTGAGGCAGGGCGGAACATTCAGTACTTC. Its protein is CSVEAGRNIQYF.

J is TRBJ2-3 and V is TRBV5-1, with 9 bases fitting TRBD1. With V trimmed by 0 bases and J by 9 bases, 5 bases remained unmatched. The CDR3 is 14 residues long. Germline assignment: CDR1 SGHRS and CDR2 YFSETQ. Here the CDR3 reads CASSLGYDRGTQYF. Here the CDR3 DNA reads TGCGCCAGCAGCTTGGGTTACGACAGGGGGACGCAGTATTTT. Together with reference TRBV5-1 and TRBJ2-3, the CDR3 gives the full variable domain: KAGVTQTPRYLIKTRGQQVTLSCSPISGHRSVSWYQQTPGQGLQFLFEYFSETQRNKGNFPGRFSGRQFSNSRSEMNVSTLELGDSALYLCASSLGYDRGTQYFGPGTRLTVL.

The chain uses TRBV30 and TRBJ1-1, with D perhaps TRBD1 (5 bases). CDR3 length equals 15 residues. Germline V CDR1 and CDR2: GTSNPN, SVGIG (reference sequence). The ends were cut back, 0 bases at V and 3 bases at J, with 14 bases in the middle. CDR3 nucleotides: TGTGCCTGGAGTGTAGGGACCTTCAGGGACACTGAAGCTTTCTTT. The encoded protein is CAWSVGTFRDTEAFF.

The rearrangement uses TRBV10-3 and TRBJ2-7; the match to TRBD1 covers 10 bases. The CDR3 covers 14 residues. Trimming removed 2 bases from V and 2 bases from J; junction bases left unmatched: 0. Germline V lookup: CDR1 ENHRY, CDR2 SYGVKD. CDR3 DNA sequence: TGTGCCATCAGTGAGGGGACAGGGGCCTACGAGCAGTACTTC. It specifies CAISEGTGAYEQYF.